The clone carrying this T cell receptor beta chain has at least ten counts. Its target is not known. The data derive from a study of early T cells in non-severe SARS-CoV-2 infection. As for the study in general: Sequencing of unsorted whole blood was done on bulk RNA, leaving chains unpaired. Study-wide findings and caveats: Anti-spike CD8 specificities were favored by VDJdb matching, whose results missed private and CD4 specificities.

Germline V lookup: CDR1 SGHVS, CDR2 FNYEAQ. Deletions cut 5 bases from V and 1 base from J, with 15 bases between. CDR3 size: 15 residues. Individual cDNA molecules each received unique molecular identifiers attached to them. MiXCR, applied by TCRdb to the 5' RACE reads, yields one record per CDR3 protein. In the table there are more than 90,000 distinct CDR3 sequences, approximately 13% of which are singletons. Specimen: whole blood. This TCR was sampled from an adult who was a healthcare worker with PCR-confirmed SARS-CoV-2 infection or an uninfected control (not recorded which). The chain employs TRBV7-6 and TRBJ2-7, with D perhaps TRBD1 or TRBD2 (5 bases each). This CDR3 is CASSPMGEPSYEQYF. Here the CDR3 DNA reads TGTGCCAGCAGCCCGATGGGGGAACCTTCCTACGAGCAGTACTTC. The variable domain in full, completed from reference TRBV7-6 and TRBJ2-7, reads GAGVSQSPRYKVTKRGQDVALRCDPISGHVSLYWYRQALGQGPEFLTYFNYEAQQDKSGLPNDRFSAERPEGSISTLTIQRTEQRDSAMYRCASSPMGEPSYEQYFGPGTRLTVT.